This T cell receptor (beta chain) comes out of a study of shared clonotypes between healthy human individuals. Study-level points and caveats: A reduction in generation probabilities was seen for non-shared clonotypes relative to those shared by all four donors. Compared with memory subsets, naive subsets generally had larger estimated richness.

In replicate PCRs of sorted subsets, approximately 190 ng DNA, 29,000 or so T cell genomes, was used. Only in-frame clones appear in the TCRdb table, and some are missing; sequencing was by immunoSEQ multiplex PCR. Found here are a few million clones, more than 90% of them singletons; the top ten hold roughly 0.13%. In the case of this clone: The antigen remains unidentified.

The CDR3 sequence is 16 residues long. Deletions cut 4 bases from V and 0 bases from J, with 13 bases between. The germline gives CDR1 SGHRS, CDR2 YFSETQ. The chain carries TRBV5-1 and TRBJ2-2; D ambiguous. This clonotype originated in a young man in good health. What was sequenced was naive CD4+ T cells sorted from blood. Subset meaning: CD45RA+ positively selected. The CDR3 reads CASSILSPSNTGELFF. The CDR3 nucleotides are TGCGCCAGCAGCATTTTATCACCCTCGAACACCGGGGAGCTGTTTTTT.